This T cell receptor (beta chain) was sequenced for a study of cytomegalovirus exposure and HLA in healthy donors. Study results and caveats: Later analysis reportedly placed an Asian-associated ancestry cluster below the roughly 600-donor mean in N-insertions. In a later analysis, compared with equally common non-associated chains, HLA-associated beta chains were more expanded. TRBV6-2, TRBV6-3 and some other V segments were excluded as indistinguishable.

Concerning this clone: Antigen specificity is unknown.

The primer mix had 60 Vbeta and 13 Jbeta primers. Sequencing used immunoSEQ multiplex PCR; TCRdb keeps in-frame clones, though not all of them. Found here are 60,000 to 85,000 clones, 65% to 85% of them singletons; the top ten hold over 4.5%. CDR3 length: 15 residues. Deletions cut 0 bases from V and 0 bases from J, with 7 bases between. The germline V gene has CDR1 SGDLS and CDR2 YYNGEE. The J gene is TRBJ1-3, the V gene TRBV9, with D perhaps matching TRBD1 (6 bases). The sample taken for sequencing was PBMCs. This TCR derives from a man aged 60 to 69 in good health and CMV-seropositive. CDR3 sequence reads: CASSVGTASGNTIYF. The CDR3 region has the DNA TGTGCCAGCAGCGTAGGGACAGCCTCTGGAAACACCATATATTTT.